This record covers a single T cell receptor beta chain. Its antigen is not known. This entry comes from a study of T cell responses to AZD1222 COVID-19 vaccine. The CDR3 extends over 15 amino acids. Germline CDR1 is SNHLY and CDR2 is FYNNEI. Deletions cut 2 bases from V and 4 bases from J, with 12 bases between. General study points: Samples come after the peak T cell response, not at day 14. Clonal diversity was possibly underestimated, and white British individuals and females predominated among donors. The study found Spike-specific TCR breadth and depth rose after two AZD1222 doses.

TCRdb's table, derived via immunoSEQ multiplex PCR, lists solely in-frame clones and lacks some. The sample has tens of thousands of clones; roughly 88% are singletons. This receptor was taken from an adult in good health. The rearrangement uses TRBV2 and TRBJ2-4; tentative D call: TRBD1 (6 bases). This specimen was peripheral blood, taken on day 0 of AZD1222 vaccination. CDR3 sequence: CASSEQGFEKNIQYF. CDR3 sequence (DNA): TGTGCCAGCAGTGAACAGGGGTTCGAAAAAAACATTCAGTACTTC.